Reported below is one T cell receptor (beta chain). Measured with immunoSEQ multiplex PCR; TCRdb has only the in-frame clones, and not every one. Of roughly 140,000 clones in the sample, about 80% are singletons; the top ten hold about 8%. The data were taken from a study of blood T cell repertoires in COVID-19. Study in general: Collection of acute and convalescent COVID-19 samples took place in the United States, Italy and Spain.

Germline V gives CDR1 SGHTA, CDR2 FQGNSA. V was trimmed by 2 bases and J by 0 bases, leaving 7 bases between them. The CDR3 has 14 residues. This chain links TRBV7-2 with TRBJ1-2; D unclear. The sequenced material came from peripheral blood. This receptor was identified in a human donor in a cohort sampled during active COVID-19. In DNA, the CDR3 is TGTGCCAGCAGCTTAAGCATAACTAACTATGGCTACACCTTC. Translation: CASSLSITNYGYTF.